This T cell receptor (beta chain) was observed in a study of T cells in Graves' hyperthyroidism and ophthalmopathy. About the research overall: Peripheral blood was collected at initial diagnosis, before any treatment.

This clonotype showed up many times. The antigen is undetermined. With 9 bases clipped from V and 0 bases from J, the junction kept 14 bases outside the gene matches. There are 17 residues in the CDR3. Template material for amplifying TCR beta CDR3 regions consisted of RNA transcripts. The primer set for the first-round RT-PCR of the TCR CDR3 was HTBI. Using its own MiXCR run on the multiplex PCR reads, TCRdb lists one record per CDR3 protein. The table includes 210,000 or so distinct CDR3 sequences, under 20% detected once. Regarding the study as a whole: Blood shared most expanded thyroid clonotypes above 0.001.

The definition of stable Graves' hyperthyroidism was no ophthalmopathy progression within 18 months. Hyperthyroidism in the patients, aged 18 to 65, was newly diagnosed and under 2 months in duration. The rearrangement uses TRBV12-3 or TRBV12-4 and TRBJ2-5; 9 bases are shared with TRBD1. Input material: blood. The source of this sequence is a man aged 50-60 years with Graves' hyperthyroidism. The CDR3 reads CASRRRGRDRDQETQYF. CDR3 in DNA: TGTGCCAGTCGCCGCAGGGGGCGGGACAGGGACCAAGAGACCCAGTACTTC.